The entry below gives a single T cell receptor (beta chain) sequence along with its context. This clonotype was counted many times. What this receptor recognizes is not known. Base qualities are not at hand, and no much larger clone is one base apart. This entry comes from a study of CD8 T cells in ankylosing spondylitis (dated by TCRdb to 2016 to 2017). Regarding the complete study: T cell receptor beta repertoires were profiled in healthy donors and ankylosing spondylitis patients so that disease-linked TCR variants could be found. Samples of peripheral blood were taken, and for ankylosing spondylitis patients, synovial fluid was collected as well. The whole study cohort included 85 to 120 healthy donors and 20 to 30 ankylosing spondylitis patients.

The CDR3 has 14 amino acids, counting the end cysteine and phenylalanine. CDR3 DNA is the only sequence kept; it has 42 bases, read in frame from the first base. Sequences SGDLS (CDR1) and YYNGEE (CDR2) are obtained from the germline V gene. Between the V and J ends, shortened by 0 bases and 7 bases respectively, the junction contains 12 bases. The reads were generated on an Illumina HiSeq 2500. Quantitative 5'-RACE with molecular barcodes was the method used to prepare the TCR beta libraries. The authors processed their data as follows. To identify disease-linked TCR variants, a new computational method was used, one built on a probabilistic model of VDJ rearrangement. Using fastp at Q25 and MiXCR, TCRdb reprocessed the public reads and kept productive beta chains. Identical CDR3 protein sequences are pooled into one entry, listed with their most common genes and DNA. The V and J calls come from TCRdb's annotation, not from the publication. The sample includes some 54,000 distinct CDR3 sequences, with approximately 8% observed a single time. Roughly 8% of the sample is held by the ten biggest clonotypes.

What the study reported, not specific to this receptor: A CD8+ phenotype was shown by the disease-linked clones, which were found at relatively low frequencies in peripheral blood. A TCR beta motif of about 8 highly homologous amino acid variants appeared characteristic of blood from ankylosing spondylitis patients. Significant enrichment of the disease-linked clones was reported in matched synovial fluid samples from ankylosing spondylitis patients. Some motif variants were previously reported in synovial fluid and blood of reactive arthritis patients, suggesting common disease-initiation mechanisms.

This receptor was identified in a female donor with ankylosing spondylitis or in good health (not recorded which). Sequenced input: blood, either unsorted or a sorted T cell fraction (not recorded which). The chain joins TRBV9 to TRBJ2-3, with TRBD2 perhaps the D gene, on 5 matching bases. The sequenced DNA is TGTGCCAGCAGCGTAGAGTATGGAGGTAATACGCAGTATTTT. Its translation reads: CASSVEYGGNTQYF. With all but the CDR3 taken from the reference TRBV9 and TRBJ2-3 genes, the full variable domain is: DSGVTQTPKHLITATGQRVTLRCSPRSGDLSVYWYQQSLDQGLQFLIQYYNGEERAKGNILERFSAQQFPDLHSELNLSSLELGDSALYFCASSVEYGGNTQYFGPGTRLTVL.